The T cell receptor beta chain described here comes from a study of shared clonotypes between healthy human individuals. Study-wide findings and caveats: Generation probabilities of non-shared clonotypes were lower (relative to those shared by all four donors).

Deep-level assay runs were performed. TCRdb keeps only in-frame clones here, not all; method: immunoSEQ multiplex PCR. The table records some 2.1 million clones, approximately 94% of them present only once. The V gene's germline CDR1 is SGDLS and CDR2 YYNGEE. This CDR3 is 14 amino acids long. Trimming stripped 0 bases from V and 4 bases from J, with 10 bases between. In its sample, this clone was seen a few times. Antigen unknown. Only CD45RO-negative cells positively selected for CCR7 counted as naive CD8 cells, so terminally differentiated effector memory CD45RA+ cells were excluded. The clonotype originates from a man between 18 and 35 years old in good health. The source material was naive CD8+ T cells sorted from blood. V and J are TRBV9 and TRBJ1-2, with D possibly matching TRBD1 (6 bases). CDR3 sequence reads: CASSVVTGLYGYTF. The DNA for the CDR3 is TGTGCCAGCAGCGTAGTTACAGGGCTCTATGGCTACACCTTC.